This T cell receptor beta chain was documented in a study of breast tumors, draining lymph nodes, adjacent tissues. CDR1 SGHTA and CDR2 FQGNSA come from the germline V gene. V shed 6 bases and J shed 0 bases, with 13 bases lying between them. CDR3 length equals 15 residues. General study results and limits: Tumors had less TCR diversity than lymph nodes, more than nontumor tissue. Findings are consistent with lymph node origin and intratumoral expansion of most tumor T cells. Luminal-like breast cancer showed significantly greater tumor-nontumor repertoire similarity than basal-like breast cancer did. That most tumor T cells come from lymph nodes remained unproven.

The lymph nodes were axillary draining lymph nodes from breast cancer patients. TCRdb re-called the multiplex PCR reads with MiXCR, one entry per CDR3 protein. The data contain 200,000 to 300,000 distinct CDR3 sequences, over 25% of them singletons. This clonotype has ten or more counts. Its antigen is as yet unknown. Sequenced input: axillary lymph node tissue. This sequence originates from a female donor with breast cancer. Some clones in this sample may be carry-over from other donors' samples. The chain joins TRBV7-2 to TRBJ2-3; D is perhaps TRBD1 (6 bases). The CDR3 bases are TGTGCCAGCAGTCCGGACAGTTCTAGCACAGATACGCAGTATTTT. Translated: CASSPDSSSTDTQYF.